A selection of T cell receptor beta chains follows, all from one sample in a study of Ad26.COV2.S vaccination and SARS-CoV-2 variants. Repertoires were generated with immunoSEQ multiplex PCR, while TCRdb's copy carries only in-frame clones and drops some. The table includes roughly 300,000 clones, roughly 90% detected once. The sequences come from peripheral blood, collected in a trial of Ad26.COV2.S vaccine versus placebo. These receptors all stem from a person between 18 and 65 years old who received the Ad26.COV2.S COVID-19 vaccine or a placebo. Both conserved end residues are part of each CDR3. D genes are given only for firm matches. Only part of the rows carry a size: once, few, many, or a class if the clone is expanded.

V gene	J gene	D gene	clone size	CDR3 DNA	CDR3 protein
TRBV5-6	TRBJ2-1	NA	NA	TGTGCCAGCAGCTTGCCAGTAAACAATGAGCAGTTCTTC	CASSLPVNNEQFF
TRBV7-9	TRBJ2-7	TRBD2	NA	TGTGCCAGCGCCTCTAGCGGCCACTCCTACGAGCAGTACTTC	CASASSGHSYEQYF
TRBV3-1/TRBV3-2	TRBJ2-1	NA	NA	TGTGCCAGCAGCCAAGGATCTCGTGGTCTCCTCGGCAATGAGCAGTTCTTC	CASSQGSRGLLGNEQFF
TRBV7-9	TRBJ1-5	NA	NA	TGTGCCAGCAGCTTACTTTCGACCGGCGACAATCAGCCCCAGCATTTT	CASSLLSTGDNQPQHF
TRBV27	TRBJ1-6	TRBD1	NA	TGTGCCAGCAGTTTAGGCGGGACAGTCAATTCACCCCTCCACTTT	CASSLGGTVNSPLHF
TRBV28	TRBJ1-4	NA	NA	TGTGCCAGCAGTTTGGCCGGTTGGGGTTTCGATGGGGCGGGTGAAAAACTGTTTTTT	CASSLAGWGFDGAGEKLFF
TRBV29-1	TRBJ2-5	TRBD1	NA	TGCAGCGCCAGGACAGGCGAAGAGACCCAGTACTTC	CSARTGEETQYF
TRBV4-3	TRBJ2-1	TRBD2	NA	TGCGCCAGCAGCCAAGGACTAGCGGGGAACAATGAGCAGTTCTTC	CASSQGLAGNNEQFF
TRBV5-4	TRBJ1-1	NA	once	TGTGCCAGCAGCTTGACACCGAACACTGAAGCTTTCTTT	CASSLTPNTEAFF
TRBV6-5	TRBJ2-2	TRBD2	NA	TGTGCCAGCAGTTCTACTAGCGGGGTAAACACCGGGGAGCTGTTTTTT	CASSSTSGVNTGELFF